This TCR beta chain was captured by sequencing in a study of blood T cell repertoires in COVID-19. This clone was recorded a few times. In the original workflow: By means of reference gene primer amplification, nucleated cell counts were estimated. Here immunoSEQ multiplex PCR was the method, and the copy in TCRdb shows in-frame clones only, minus some. The V and J calls and the clone size are those of that table, but D and trimming were determined from the DNA. The sample yields about 180,000 clones, 80% to 90% seen once. The CDR3 runs 17 residues. Trimming removed 0 bases from V and 3 bases from J, with 14 bases in between. CDR1 WSHSY and CDR2 SAAADI come from the germline V gene.

The rearrangement joins TRBV10-2 to TRBJ2-2; D may be TRBD1 (5 bases). The receptor was isolated from a woman of 80 years or more with COVID-19, enrolled during active disease. The specimen was peripheral blood. The CDR3 DNA follows: TGCGCCAGCAGTGAGTCGGCTAACAGGTTACACACCGGGGAGCTGTTTTTT. This sequence encodes CASSESANRLHTGELFF.